This T cell receptor beta chain was sequenced in a study of T cell responses to AZD1222 COVID-19 vaccine. Study-wide findings and caveats: Unmutated variant regions are reportedly the target of nearly half of TCRs that are spike-specific. White British donors predominated, females outnumbered males, and clonal diversity was possibly underestimated. Recipients of AZD1222 seropositive at baseline numbered only 5 or 6.

As for this clone: Its antigen is unidentified.

Sequencing was performed with immunoSEQ multiplex PCR; in TCRdb, only in-frame clones are kept and a portion is missing. Of 120,000 to 150,000 clones in the sample, 93% were seen once. The CDR3 consists of 13 residues. Germline V gene sequence: CDR1 MNHNS, CDR2 SASEGT. V shed 1 base and J shed 5 bases, with 8 bases lying between them. Source: peripheral blood, taken on day 0 of MenACWY control vaccination. The receptor was isolated from an adult in good health. V usage is TRBV6-1 and J usage is TRBJ1-2, with no clear D. The CDR3 sequence is CASSEGRTYGYTF. The DNA for the CDR3 is TGTGCCAGCAGTGAAGGCAGGACGTATGGCTACACCTTC.